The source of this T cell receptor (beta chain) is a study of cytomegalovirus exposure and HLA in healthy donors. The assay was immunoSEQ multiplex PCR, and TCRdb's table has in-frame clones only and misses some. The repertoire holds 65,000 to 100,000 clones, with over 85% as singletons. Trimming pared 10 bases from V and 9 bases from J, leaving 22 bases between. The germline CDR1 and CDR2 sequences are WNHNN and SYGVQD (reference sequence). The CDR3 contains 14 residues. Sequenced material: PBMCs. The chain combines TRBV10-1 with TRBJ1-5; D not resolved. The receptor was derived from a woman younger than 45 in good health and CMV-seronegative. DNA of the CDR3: TGCGCCAAGCGGTGGCAGGTAATTCCAGGGCCCCAGCATTTT. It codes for CAKRWQVIPGPQHF.